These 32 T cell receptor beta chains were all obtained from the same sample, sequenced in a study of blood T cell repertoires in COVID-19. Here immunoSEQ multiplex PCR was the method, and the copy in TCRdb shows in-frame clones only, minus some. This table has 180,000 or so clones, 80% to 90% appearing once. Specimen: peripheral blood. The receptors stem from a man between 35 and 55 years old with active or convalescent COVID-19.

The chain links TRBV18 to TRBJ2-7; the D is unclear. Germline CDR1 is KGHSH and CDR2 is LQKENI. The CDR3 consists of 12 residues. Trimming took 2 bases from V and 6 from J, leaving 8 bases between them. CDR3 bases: TGTGCCAGCTCACCAGTTGTGGCCGAGCAGTACTTC. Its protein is CASSPVVAEQYF.

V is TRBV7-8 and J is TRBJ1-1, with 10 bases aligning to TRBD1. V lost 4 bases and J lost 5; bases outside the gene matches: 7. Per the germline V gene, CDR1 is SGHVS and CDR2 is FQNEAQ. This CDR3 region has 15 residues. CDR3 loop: CASSSRQGAGTEAFF. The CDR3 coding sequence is TGTGCCAGCAGCTCTCGACAGGGGGCCGGAACTGAAGCTTTCTTT.

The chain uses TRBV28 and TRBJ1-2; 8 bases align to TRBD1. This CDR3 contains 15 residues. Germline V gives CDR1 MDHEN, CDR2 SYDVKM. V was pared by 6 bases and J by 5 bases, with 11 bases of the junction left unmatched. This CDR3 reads CASSLGQGLFYGYTF. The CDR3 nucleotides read TGTGCCAGCAGCCTCGGACAGGGTTTGTTTTATGGCTACACCTTC.

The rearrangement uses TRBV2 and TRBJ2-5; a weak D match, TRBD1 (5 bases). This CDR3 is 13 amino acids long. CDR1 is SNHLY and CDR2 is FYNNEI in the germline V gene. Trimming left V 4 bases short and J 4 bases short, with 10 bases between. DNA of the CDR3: TGTGCCAGCAGTGTTGGTAGGGGAGAGACCCAGTACTTC. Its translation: CASSVGRGETQYF. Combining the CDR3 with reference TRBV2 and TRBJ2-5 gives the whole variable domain EPEVTQTPSHQVTQMGQEVILRCVPISNHLYFYWYRQILGQKVEFLVSFYNNEISEKSEIFDDQFSVERPDGSNFTLKIRSTKLEDSAMYFCASSVGRGETQYFGPGTRLLVL.

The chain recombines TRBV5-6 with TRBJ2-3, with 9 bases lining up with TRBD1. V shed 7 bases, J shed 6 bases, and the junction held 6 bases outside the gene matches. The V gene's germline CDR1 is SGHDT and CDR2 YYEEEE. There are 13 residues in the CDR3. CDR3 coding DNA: TGTGCCAGCGGGGACAGGGCTCGGGATACGCAGTATTTT. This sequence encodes CASGDRARDTQYF.

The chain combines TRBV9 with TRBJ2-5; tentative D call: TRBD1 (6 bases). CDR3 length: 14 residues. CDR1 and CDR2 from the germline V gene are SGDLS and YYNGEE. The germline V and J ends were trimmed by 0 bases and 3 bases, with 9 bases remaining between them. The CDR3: CASSVGQGKETQYF. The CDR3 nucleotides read TGTGCCAGCAGCGTAGGTCAGGGGAAAGAGACCCAGTACTTC.

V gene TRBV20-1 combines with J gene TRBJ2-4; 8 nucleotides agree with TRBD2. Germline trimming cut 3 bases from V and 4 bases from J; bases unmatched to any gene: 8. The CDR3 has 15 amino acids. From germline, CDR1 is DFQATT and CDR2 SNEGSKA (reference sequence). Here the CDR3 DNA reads TGCAGTGCTAGTCGCCCGGGGGGGCCTAAAAACATTCAGTACTTC. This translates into CSASRPGGPKNIQYF.

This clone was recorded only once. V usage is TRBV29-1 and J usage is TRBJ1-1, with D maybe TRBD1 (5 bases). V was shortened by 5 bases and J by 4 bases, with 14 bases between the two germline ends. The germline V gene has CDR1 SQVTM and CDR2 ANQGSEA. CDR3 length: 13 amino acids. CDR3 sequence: CSVQGLVSTEAFF. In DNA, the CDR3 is TGCAGCGTTCAGGGCCTGGTGAGCACTGAAGCTTTCTTT.

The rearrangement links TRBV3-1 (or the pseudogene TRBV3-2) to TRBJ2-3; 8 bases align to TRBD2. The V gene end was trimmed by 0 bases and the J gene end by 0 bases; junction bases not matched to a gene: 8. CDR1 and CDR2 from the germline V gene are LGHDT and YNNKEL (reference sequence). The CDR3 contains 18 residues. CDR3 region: CASSQEKVSSGSTDTQYF. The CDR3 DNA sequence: TGTGCCAGCAGCCAAGAAAAAGTCTCTAGCGGGAGCACAGATACGCAGTATTTT.

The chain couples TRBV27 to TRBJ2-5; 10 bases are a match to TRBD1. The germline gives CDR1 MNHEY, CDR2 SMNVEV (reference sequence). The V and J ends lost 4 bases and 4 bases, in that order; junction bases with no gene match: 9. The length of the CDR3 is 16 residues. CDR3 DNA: TGTGCCAGCAGTTCCACGGACAGGGGGGCGAGAGAGACCCAGTACTTC. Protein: CASSSTDRGARETQYF.

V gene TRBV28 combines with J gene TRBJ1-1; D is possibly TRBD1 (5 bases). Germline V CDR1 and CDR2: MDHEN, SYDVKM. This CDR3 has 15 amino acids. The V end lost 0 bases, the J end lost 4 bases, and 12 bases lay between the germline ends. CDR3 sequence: CASSLWGGGPTEAFF. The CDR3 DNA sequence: TGTGCCAGCAGTTTATGGGGGGGTGGGCCCACTGAAGCTTTCTTT. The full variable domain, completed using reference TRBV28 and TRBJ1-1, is DVKVTQSSRYLVKRTGEKVFLECVQDMDHENMFWYRQDPGLGLRLIYFSYDVKMKEKGDIPEGYSVSREKKERFSLILESASTNQTSMYLCASSLWGGGPTEAFFGQGTRLTVV.

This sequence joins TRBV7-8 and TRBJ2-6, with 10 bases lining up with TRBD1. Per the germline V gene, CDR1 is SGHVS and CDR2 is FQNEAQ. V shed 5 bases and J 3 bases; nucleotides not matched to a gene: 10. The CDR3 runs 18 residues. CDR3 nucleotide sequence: TGTGCCAGCAGCCCCGGGGGACAGGGGTTGGGTGGGGCCAACGTCCTGACTTTC. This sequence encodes CASSPGGQGLGGANVLTF.

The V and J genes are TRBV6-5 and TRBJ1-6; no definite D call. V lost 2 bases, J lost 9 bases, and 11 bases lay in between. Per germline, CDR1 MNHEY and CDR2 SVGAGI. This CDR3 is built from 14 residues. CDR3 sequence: CASSYTRGVSPLHF. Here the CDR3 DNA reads TGTGCCAGCAGTTACACGCGAGGAGTTTCACCCCTCCACTTT.

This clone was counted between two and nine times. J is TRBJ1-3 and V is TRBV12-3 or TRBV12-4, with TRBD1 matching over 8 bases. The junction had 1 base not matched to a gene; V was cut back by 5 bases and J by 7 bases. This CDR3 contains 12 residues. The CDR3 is CASSNRGNTIYF. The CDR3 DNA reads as TGTGCCAGCAGTAACAGGGGGAACACCATATATTTT.

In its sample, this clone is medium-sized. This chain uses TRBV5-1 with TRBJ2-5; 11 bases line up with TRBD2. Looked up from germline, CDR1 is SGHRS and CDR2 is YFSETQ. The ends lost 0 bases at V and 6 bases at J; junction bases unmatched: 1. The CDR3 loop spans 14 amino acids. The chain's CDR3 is CASSLGLAGKTQYF. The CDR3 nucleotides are TGCGCCAGCAGCTTGGGACTAGCGGGGAAGACCCAGTACTTC.

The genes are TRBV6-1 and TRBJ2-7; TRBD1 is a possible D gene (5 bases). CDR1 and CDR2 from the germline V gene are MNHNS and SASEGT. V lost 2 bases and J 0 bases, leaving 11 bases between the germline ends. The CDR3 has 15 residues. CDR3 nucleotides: TGTGCCAGCAGTGAATCCCCCCAGGGCTCCTACGAGCAGTACTTC. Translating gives CASSESPQGSYEQYF.

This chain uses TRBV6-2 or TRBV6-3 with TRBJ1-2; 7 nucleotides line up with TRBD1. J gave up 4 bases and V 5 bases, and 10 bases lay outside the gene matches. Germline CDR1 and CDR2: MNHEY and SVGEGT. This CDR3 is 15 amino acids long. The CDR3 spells CASSGPGQVSYGYTF. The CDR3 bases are TGTGCCAGCAGTGGTCCCGGACAGGTATCCTATGGCTACACCTTC.

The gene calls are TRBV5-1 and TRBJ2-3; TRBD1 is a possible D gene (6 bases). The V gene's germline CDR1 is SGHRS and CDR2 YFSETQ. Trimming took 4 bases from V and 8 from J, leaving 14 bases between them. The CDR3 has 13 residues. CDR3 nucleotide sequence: TGCGCCAGCAGCACCCACAGGGATGGTACGCAGTATTTT. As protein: CASSTHRDGTQYF.

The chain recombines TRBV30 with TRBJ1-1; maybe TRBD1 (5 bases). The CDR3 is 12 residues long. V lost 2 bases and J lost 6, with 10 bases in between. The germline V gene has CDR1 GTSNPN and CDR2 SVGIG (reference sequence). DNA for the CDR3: TGTGCCTGGAGTTCAGGGAAGGCTGAAGCTTTCTTT. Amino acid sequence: CAWSSGKAEAFF.

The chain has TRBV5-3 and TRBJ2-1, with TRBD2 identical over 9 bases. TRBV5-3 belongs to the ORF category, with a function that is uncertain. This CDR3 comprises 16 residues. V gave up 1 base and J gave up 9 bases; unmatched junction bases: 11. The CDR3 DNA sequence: TGTGCCAGAAGCTTGACTTTCTGCGGGGGGGCCTCTGAGCAGTTCTTC. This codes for CARSLTFCGGASEQFF.

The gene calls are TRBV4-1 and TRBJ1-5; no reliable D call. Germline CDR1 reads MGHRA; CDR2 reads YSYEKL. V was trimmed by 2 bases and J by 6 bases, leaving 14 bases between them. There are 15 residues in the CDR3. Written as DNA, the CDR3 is TGCGCCAGCAGCCAAACTCAAACTGCGGGTCAGCCCCAGCATTTT. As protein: CASSQTQTAGQPQHF.

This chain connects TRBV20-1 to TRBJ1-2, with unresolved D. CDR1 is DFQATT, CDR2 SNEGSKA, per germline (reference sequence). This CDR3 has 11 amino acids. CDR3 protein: CRPHGGYGYTF. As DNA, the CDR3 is TGCCGACCTCATGGCGGGTATGGCTACACCTTC.

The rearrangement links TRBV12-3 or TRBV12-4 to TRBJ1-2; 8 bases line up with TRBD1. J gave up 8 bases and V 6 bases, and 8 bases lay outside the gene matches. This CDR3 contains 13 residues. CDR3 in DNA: TGTGCCAGCAGGCCGACAGGGGAGGGAGGCTACACCTTC. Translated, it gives CASRPTGEGGYTF.

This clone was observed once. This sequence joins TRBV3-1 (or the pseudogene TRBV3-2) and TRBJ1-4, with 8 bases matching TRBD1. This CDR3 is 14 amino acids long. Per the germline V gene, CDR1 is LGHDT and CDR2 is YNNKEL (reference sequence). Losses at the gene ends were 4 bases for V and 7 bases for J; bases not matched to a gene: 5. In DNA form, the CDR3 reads TGTGCCAGCAGCCCCGACAGGGGCTTTGAAAAACTGTTTTTT. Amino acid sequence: CASSPDRGFEKLFF.

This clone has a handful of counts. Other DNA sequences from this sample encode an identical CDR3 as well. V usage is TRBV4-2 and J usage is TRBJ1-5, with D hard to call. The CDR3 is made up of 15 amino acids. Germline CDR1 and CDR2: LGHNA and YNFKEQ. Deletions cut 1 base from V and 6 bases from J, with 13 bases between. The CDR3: CASSQGGQEGQPQHF. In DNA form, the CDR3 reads TGTGCCAGCAGCCAAGGTGGGCAGGAAGGTCAGCCCCAGCATTTT.

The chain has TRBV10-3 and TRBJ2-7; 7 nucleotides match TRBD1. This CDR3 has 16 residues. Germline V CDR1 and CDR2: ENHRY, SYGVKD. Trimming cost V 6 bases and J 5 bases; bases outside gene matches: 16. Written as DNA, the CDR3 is TGTGCCATCAGCGGGCGACAGGGCCCGTTCGTCCACGAGCAGTACTTC. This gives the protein CAISGRQGPFVHEQYF.

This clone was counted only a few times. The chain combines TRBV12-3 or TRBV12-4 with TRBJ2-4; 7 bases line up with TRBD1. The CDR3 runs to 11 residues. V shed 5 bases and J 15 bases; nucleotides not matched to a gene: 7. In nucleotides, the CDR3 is TGTGCCAGCAGTACCGGGACAGACTTGTACTTC. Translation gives CASSTGTDLYF.

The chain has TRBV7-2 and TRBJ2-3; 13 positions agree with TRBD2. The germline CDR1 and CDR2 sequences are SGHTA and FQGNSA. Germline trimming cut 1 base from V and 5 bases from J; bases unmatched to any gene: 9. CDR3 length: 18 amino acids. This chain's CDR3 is CASSLGTSGGALGDTQYF. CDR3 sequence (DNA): TGTGCCAGCAGCTTAGGAACTAGCGGGGGGGCCTTGGGAGATACGCAGTATTTT.

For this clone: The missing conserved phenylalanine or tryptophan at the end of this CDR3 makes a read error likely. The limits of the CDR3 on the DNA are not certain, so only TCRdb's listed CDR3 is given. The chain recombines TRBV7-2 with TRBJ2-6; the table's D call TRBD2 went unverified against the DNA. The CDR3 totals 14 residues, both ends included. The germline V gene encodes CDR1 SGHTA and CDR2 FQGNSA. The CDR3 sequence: CASSYSRAGHSFKV.

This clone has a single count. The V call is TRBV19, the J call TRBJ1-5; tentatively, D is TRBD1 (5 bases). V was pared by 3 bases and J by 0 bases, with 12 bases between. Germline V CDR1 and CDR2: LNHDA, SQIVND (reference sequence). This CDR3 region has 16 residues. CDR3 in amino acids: CASSIRGVYSNQPQHF. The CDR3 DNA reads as TGTGCCAGTAGTATTCGGGGGGTTTATAGCAATCAGCCCCAGCATTTT.

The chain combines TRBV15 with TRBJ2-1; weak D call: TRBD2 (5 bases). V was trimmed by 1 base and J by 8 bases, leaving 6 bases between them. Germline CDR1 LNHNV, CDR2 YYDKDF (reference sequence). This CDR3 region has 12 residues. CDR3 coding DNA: TGTGCCACCAGCAGAGGGGGAGATGAGCAGTTCTTC. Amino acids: CATSRGGDEQFF. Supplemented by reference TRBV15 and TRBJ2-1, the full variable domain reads DAMVIQNPRYQVTQFGKPVTLSCSQTLNHNVMYWYQQKSSQAPKLLFHYYDKDFNNEADTPDNFQSRRPNTSFCFLDIRSPGLGDTAMYLCATSRGGDEQFFGPGTRLTVL.

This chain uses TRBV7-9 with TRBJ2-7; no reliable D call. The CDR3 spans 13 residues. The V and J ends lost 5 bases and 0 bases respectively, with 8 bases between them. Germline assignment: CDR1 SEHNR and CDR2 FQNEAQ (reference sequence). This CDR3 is CASSHGGSYEQYF. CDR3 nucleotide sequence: TGTGCCAGCAGCCACGGTGGCTCCTACGAGCAGTACTTC.